One and the same sample provided the 23 T cell receptor beta chains below, sequenced in a study of shared clonotypes between healthy human individuals. TCRdb's table, derived via immunoSEQ multiplex PCR, lists solely in-frame clones and lacks some. The sample includes 1,400,000 or so clones, 97% to 99% of them seen just once. What was sequenced was naive CD4+ T cells sorted from blood. This sample's subset: CD45RA+ positively selected. The receptors here all came from a young man in good health.

The chain has TRBV29-1 and TRBJ2-7; tentatively, D is TRBD2 (5 bases). The CDR3 contains 12 residues. The germline V gene encodes CDR1 SQVTM and CDR2 ANQGSEA. The V gene lost 7 bases and the J gene lost 2 bases, with 12 bases spanning the gap. The CDR3 loop is CSAEVGTYEQYF. As DNA, the CDR3 is TGCAGCGCAGAGGTCGGGACCTACGAGCAGTACTTC.

This clone was observed once. The chain has TRBV6-5 and TRBJ2-2; D gene uncertain. The CDR3 is 14 amino acids. The V end lost 2 bases, the J end lost 2 bases, and 6 bases lay between the germline ends. The V gene's germline CDR1 is MNHEY and CDR2 SVGAGI. The chain's CDR3 is CASSYRQNTGELFF. Here the CDR3 DNA reads TGTGCCAGCAGTTACCGACAAAACACCGGGGAGCTGTTTTTT.

The chain carries TRBV5-4 and TRBJ2-3, with TRBD2 matching 7 bases. Germline V gene sequence: CDR1 SGHNT, CDR2 YYREEE (reference sequence). The ends lost 4 bases at V and 0 bases at J; junction bases unmatched: 2. The CDR3 runs 14 residues. As DNA, the CDR3 is TGTGCCAGCAGCCAGCGGGATAGCACAGATACGCAGTATTTT. Its translation: CASSQRDSTDTQYF.

The chain combines TRBV28 with TRBJ2-2, with 12 bases identical to TRBD1. J gave up 5 bases and V 8 bases, and 15 bases lay outside the gene matches. The CDR3 runs to 18 residues. The V gene's germline CDR1 is MDHEN and CDR2 SYDVKM. For the CDR3, the DNA is TGTGCCAGCGTCCGGGACAGGGGGCGCGGGGGCTGGACCGGGGAGCTGTTTTTT. This translates into CASVRDRGRGGWTGELFF.

The V and J genes are TRBV7-9 and TRBJ2-1; TRBD1 is a possible D gene (5 bases). Trimming removed 3 bases at V and 8 bases at J, with 8 bases between. Germline CDR1 SEHNR, CDR2 FQNEAQ (reference sequence). The CDR3 has 12 residues. The CDR3 DNA sequence: TGTGCCAGCAGCTTGTTACAGGATGAGCAGTTCTTC. It is translated as CASSLLQDEQFF.

J is TRBJ2-1 and V is TRBV11-2; D perhaps matches TRBD2 (6 bases). The CDR3 runs 15 residues. The V gene lost 1 base and the J gene lost 5 bases, with 12 bases spanning the gap. Germline V gene sequence: CDR1 SGHAT, CDR2 FQNNGV. DNA for the CDR3: TGTGCCAGCAGCTTAGTGGCGGGACCTCACAATGAGCAGTTCTTC. Its translation is CASSLVAGPHNEQFF.

V gene TRBV10-3 combines with J gene TRBJ2-7; no reliable D call. CDR1 is ENHRY and CDR2 is SYGVKD in the germline V gene. Deletions cut 4 bases from V and 3 bases from J, with 7 bases between. The length of the CDR3 is 12 residues. CDR3 region: CAISGGYYEQYF. The CDR3, as DNA: TGTGCCATCAGTGGAGGTTACTACGAGCAGTACTTC.

The chain has TRBV30 and TRBJ1-1, with TRBD1 matching 7 bases. There are 14 residues in the CDR3. CDR1 is GTSNPN, CDR2 SVGIG, per germline (reference sequence). V shed 8 bases, J shed 4 bases, and the junction held 13 bases outside the gene matches. The CDR3 spells CAQTSDRVVTEAFF. The CDR3 bases are TGTGCCCAGACCTCCGACAGGGTAGTCACTGAAGCTTTCTTT.

The chain couples TRBV2 to TRBJ2-7, with a tentative D call TRBD2 (7 bases). This CDR3 contains 16 residues. Germline CDR1 is SNHLY and CDR2 is FYNNEI. V shed 4 bases and J shed 6 bases, with 22 bases lying between them. The CDR3 DNA sequence: TGTGCCAGCAGTGCCTTTAGGGGGGAGGGCTCATCCGAGCAGTACTTC. It yields the protein CASSAFRGEGSSEQYF.

About this clone: This sample includes further DNA sequences coding for the same CDR3. The chain employs TRBV5-4 and TRBJ2-3, with 8 positions matching TRBD1. The length of the CDR3 is 14 residues. Looked up from germline, CDR1 is SGHNT and CDR2 is YYREEE (reference sequence). The V segment lost 3 bases and the J segment 5 bases; nucleotides outside the gene matches: 5. DNA of the CDR3: TGTGCCAGCAGCTCCGGACAGGGTCGAGATACGCAGTATTTT. This gives the protein CASSSGQGRDTQYF.

For this clone: The identical CDR3 is also encoded by other nucleotide sequences in the sample. The V and J genes are TRBV28 and TRBJ2-7, with 10 bases identical to TRBD1. The CDR3 has 15 residues. With V trimmed by 4 bases and J by 4 bases, 7 bases remained unmatched. The germline V gene has CDR1 MDHEN and CDR2 SYDVKM. The CDR3 spells CASSSPGTGAYEQYF. In DNA form, the CDR3 reads TGTGCCAGCAGTTCCCCCGGGACAGGGGCTTACGAGCAGTACTTC.

This sequence joins TRBV28 and TRBJ1-2; D gene uncertain. The CDR3 spans 14 residues. The germline CDR1 and CDR2 sequences are MDHEN and SYDVKM. V lost 4 bases and J 2 bases, leaving 11 bases between the germline ends. The CDR3 DNA reads TGTGCCAGCAGTTGGGGAGGGATCAACTATGGCTACACCTTC. Its protein product is CASSWGGINYGYTF.

The V and J genes are TRBV7-2 and TRBJ1-1; 7 bases fit TRBD1. Per germline, CDR1 SGHTA and CDR2 FQGNSA. This CDR3 region has 17 residues. V gave up 7 bases and J gave up 3 bases; unmatched junction bases: 17. The CDR3 loop reads CASTTTPDRVSYTEAFF. CDR3 sequence (DNA): TGTGCCAGCACCACCACCCCCGACAGGGTTTCGTACACTGAAGCTTTCTTT. The entire variable domain, with the rest obtained from reference TRBV7-2 and TRBJ1-1, is as follows: GAGVSQSPSNKVTEKGKDVELRCDPISGHTALYWYRQSLGQGLEFLIYFQGNSAPDKSGLPSDRFSAERTGGSVSTLTIQRTQQEDSAVYLCASTTTPDRVSYTEAFFGQGTRLTVV.

The rearrangement joins TRBV6-1 to TRBJ2-3, with TRBD1 matching 9 bases. V was clipped by 1 base and J by 3 bases; unmatched bases: 2. Per the germline V gene, CDR1 is MNHNS and CDR2 is SASEGT. The CDR3 extends over 15 amino acids. DNA of the CDR3: TGTGCCAGCAGTGAAGATGGACAGGGGACAGATACGCAGTATTTT. As protein: CASSEDGQGTDTQYF.

The chain has TRBV19 and TRBJ2-5; TRBD1 matches 8 bases. The CDR3 contains 13 residues. Germline V gene data show CDR1 as LNHDA and CDR2 as SQIVND (reference sequence). Trimming at V came to 6 bases and at J to 3 bases, leaving 3 bases not matched to a gene. The CDR3 is CASSLQGEETQYF. CDR3 nucleotide sequence: TGTGCCAGTAGCCTACAGGGGGAAGAGACCCAGTACTTC.

V gene TRBV6-6 combines with J gene TRBJ1-2; TRBD1 aligns across 11 bases. The J segment lost 5 bases and the V segment lost 4 bases, leaving 3 bases of the junction unmatched. Germline V CDR1 and CDR2: MNHNY, SVGAGI (reference sequence). This CDR3 is 14 amino acids long. The chain's CDR3 is CASSWDRGNYGYTF. CDR3 DNA: TGTGCCAGCAGTTGGGACAGGGGGAATTATGGCTACACCTTC.

This chain joins TRBV18 and TRBJ2-5, with TRBD1 identical over 10 bases. The trim removed 2 bases at V and 3 bases at J, leaving 6 bases unmatched. This CDR3 region has 16 residues. In germline, CDR1 is KGHSH, CDR2 LQKENI. This CDR3 is CASSPFFGTGEETQYF. The CDR3 region has the DNA TGTGCCAGCTCACCATTTTTTGGGACAGGGGAAGAGACCCAGTACTTC.

Only one count was recorded for this clone. The V gene is TRBV10-3, the J gene TRBJ1-3; a possible D gene is TRBD1 (5 bases). Trimming cost V 7 bases and J 2 bases, with 18 bases left between them. The CDR3 extends over 16 amino acids. In germline, CDR1 is ENHRY, CDR2 SYGVKD. DNA of the CDR3: TGTGCCATCATGACTGAGTCAGGGAGTACTGGAAACACCATATATTTT. The encoded protein is CAIMTESGSTGNTIYF.

This clone was detected only a few times. This rearrangement joins TRBV7-8 to TRBJ2-7; no clear D gene. V was clipped by 1 base and J by 2 bases, with 6 bases between them. The CDR3 contains 13 residues. From germline, CDR1 is SGHVS and CDR2 FQNEAQ. CDR3 nucleotides: TGTGCCAGCAGCTTAGAGAGGCCCTACGAGCAGTACTTC. Translating it yields CASSLERPYEQYF.

The chain couples TRBV6-5 to TRBJ2-3; D is possibly TRBD2 (6 bases). CDR1 and CDR2 (germline): MNHEY, SVGAGI. Between the trimmed V and J ends, which lost 2 bases and 4 bases, there was a span of 13 bases. The CDR3 has 15 residues. The CDR3 sequence: CASSYEGLFADTQYF. DNA of the CDR3: TGTGCCAGCAGTTACGAAGGACTATTCGCAGATACGCAGTATTTT.

The chain has TRBV9 and TRBJ2-6; D gene unclear. The germline V gene encodes CDR1 SGDLS and CDR2 YYNGEE. V was shortened by 7 bases and J by 0 bases, with 32 bases between the two germline ends. The CDR3 runs 22 residues. The CDR3 here is CASSKGFRADHVFLSGANVLTF. DNA of the CDR3: TGTGCCAGCTCTAAGGGTTTTAGGGCGGACCACGTGTTCCTCTCTGGGGCCAACGTCCTGACTTTC.

The chain links TRBV7-2 to TRBJ2-2; a weak D match, TRBD1 (5 bases). With 5 bases removed from V and 8 bases from J, the gap between germline ends came to 12 bases. The CDR3 contains 13 residues. CDR1 is SGHTA and CDR2 is FQGNSA in the germline V gene. The CDR3 region is CASSRGIEGELFF. For the CDR3, the DNA is TGTGCCAGCAGCAGGGGAATAGAGGGGGAGCTGTTTTTT.

CDR3 sequence: CASSLDGRDDSGNTIYF. CDR3 DNA sequence: TGCGCCAGCAGCTTGGATGGAAGAGACGACTCTGGAAACACCATATATTTT. The genes are TRBV5-1 and TRBJ1-3; no reliable D call. The CDR3 loop spans 17 amino acids. V gave up 0 bases and J gave up 0 bases, with 13 bases separating them. Per germline, CDR1 SGHRS and CDR2 YFSETQ.